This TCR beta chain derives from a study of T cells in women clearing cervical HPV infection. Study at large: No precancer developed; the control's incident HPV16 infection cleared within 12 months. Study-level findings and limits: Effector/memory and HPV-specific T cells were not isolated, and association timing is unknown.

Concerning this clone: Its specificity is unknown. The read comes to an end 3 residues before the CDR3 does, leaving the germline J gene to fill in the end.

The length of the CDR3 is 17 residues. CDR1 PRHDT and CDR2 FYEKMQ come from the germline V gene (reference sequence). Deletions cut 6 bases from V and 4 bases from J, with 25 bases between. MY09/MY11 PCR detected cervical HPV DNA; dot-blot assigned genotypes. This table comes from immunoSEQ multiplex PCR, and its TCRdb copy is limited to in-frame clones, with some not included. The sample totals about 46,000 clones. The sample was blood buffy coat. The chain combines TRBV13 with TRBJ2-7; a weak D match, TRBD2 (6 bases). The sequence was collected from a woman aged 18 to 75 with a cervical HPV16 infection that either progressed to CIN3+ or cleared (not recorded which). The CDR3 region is CASSSRRDSLFLYEQYF. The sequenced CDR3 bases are TGTGCCAGCAGTTCCCGCCGGGACTCCTTATTCCTATACGAG.